This TCR beta chain came from a study of human T cells and chemical hapten exposure. CDR1 and CDR2 (germline): SQVTM, ANQGSEA. This CDR3 has 13 amino acids. V was cut by 3 bases and J by 7 bases, with 13 bases left in between. The time point: patch test 2, 6 weeks after DPC sensitization. Treatment denoted: therapeutic diphenylcyclopropenone sensitization with weekly scalp DPC. This clonotype was detected many times. TCRdb processed the RACE reads anew with MiXCR; each CDR3 protein has one entry. The data show fewer than 85,000 distinct CDR3 sequences, 9.5% to 13% seen once. The receptor comes from a woman aged 30 to 39 with alopecia areata. Some clones in this sample may be carry-over from other donors' samples. This sequence joins TRBV29-1 and TRBJ2-1; a possible D gene is TRBD2 (5 bases). The sample consisted of whole blood, taken in connection with sensitization to the hapten diphenylcyclopropenone (DPC). CDR3 nucleotides: TGCAGCGTTGAGTTCCTCAGCGGTAATGAGCAGTTCTTC. It translates to CSVEFLSGNEQFF.